This T cell receptor (beta chain) stems from a study of control samples from healthy donors and cancer patients. Germline CDR1 is MDHEN and CDR2 is SYDVKM. V lost 5 bases to trimming and J lost 8 bases, with 12 bases between them. The CDR3 sequence is 12 residues long. TCRdb's copy holds only in-frame clones and misses some; the assay was immunoSEQ multiplex PCR. The specimen's table records 150,000 to 200,000 clones. The sample taken for sequencing was blood. This clonotype was sampled from a young woman in good health. The chain combines TRBV28 with TRBJ1-2; no reliable D call. The CDR3 region is CASSLAVRGYTF. CDR3 coding DNA: TGTGCCAGCAGTCTGGCCGTGAGGGGCTACACCTTC.